The 3 T cell receptor beta chains below come from one sample, sequenced in a study of T cells in severe cutaneous drug reactions. The iRepertoire multiplex PCR system with TCR subtype-specific primers built both bulk and single-cell libraries. From its re-call of the multiplex PCR reads, TCRdb lists each CDR3 protein once, without DNA. The data include tens of thousands of distinct CDR3 sequences; the top ten clones carry around 7%. Sequenced patients had Stevens-Johnson syndrome or toxic epidermal necrolysis caused by carbamazepine. Sequenced material: PBMCs. These receptors came from a human donor with toxic epidermal necrolysis, a severe cutaneous drug reaction.

CDR3 sequence reads: CASRGQDRYTEAFF. The chain combines TRBV2 with TRBJ1-1; TCRdb selects TRBD1, and the lack of DNA leaves this call unchecked. The germline gives CDR1 SNHLY, CDR2 FYNNEI. This CDR3 region has 14 residues.

This sequence joins TRBV20-1 and TRBJ1-1. There are 13 residues in the CDR3. The germline gives CDR1 DFQATT, CDR2 SNEGSKA (reference sequence). The CDR3 reads CSARDQGDTEAFF.

The J gene is TRBJ2-5, the V gene TRBV20-1; the TCRdb call, TRBD1, lacks DNA for checking. CDR3 size: 14 residues. Germline V lookup: CDR1 DFQATT, CDR2 SNEGSKA (reference sequence). The CDR3 is CSATGPGGMQTQYF.